These 16 T cell receptor beta chains were all obtained from the same sample, sequenced in a study of cytomegalovirus exposure and HLA in healthy donors. PCR primers comprised 60 Vbeta and 13 Jbeta primers. Clones were read by immunoSEQ multiplex PCR, and TCRdb kept only the in-frame ones, dropping some. The sample includes under 150,000 clones, just over 70% of them seen just once. Sequencing was carried out using PBMCs. The source is an older woman in good health and CMV-seropositive.

The V and J genes are TRBV19 and TRBJ2-7; weak D call: TRBD1 (5 bases). Between the trimmed V and J ends, which lost 5 bases and 0 bases, there was a span of 11 bases. The length of the CDR3 is 14 residues. Germline loops: CDR1 LNHDA, CDR2 SQIVND (reference sequence). The CDR3 coding sequence is TGTGCCAGTAGTCTCCAGGGATTCTCCTACGAGCAGTACTTC. Residues: CASSLQGFSYEQYF.

V gene TRBV25-1 combines with J gene TRBJ2-7; 12 nucleotides align to TRBD2. Germline values: CDR1 MGHDK, CDR2 SYGVNS. The length of the CDR3 is 15 residues. V dropped 3 bases and J dropped 2; count of bases not matched to a gene: 2. The CDR3 DNA is TGTGCCAGCAGTGACCGACTAGCGGGGGCCTACGAGCAGTACTTC. Protein sequence: CASSDRLAGAYEQYF.

This clone was counted a single time. The V and J genes are TRBV6-5 and TRBJ1-1; 9 nucleotides line up with TRBD1. In germline, CDR1 is MNHEY, CDR2 SVGAGI. This CDR3 region has 15 residues. V was clipped by 7 bases and J by 4 bases; unmatched bases: 10. In nucleotides, the CDR3 is TGTGCCAGCACCGGACAGGGGCGCCTCGGCACTGAAGCTTTCTTT. Translation gives CASTGQGRLGTEAFF.

The chain uses TRBV7-2 and TRBJ1-1; 8 nucleotides align to TRBD1. The CDR3 consists of 14 residues. V dropped 2 bases and J dropped 11; count of bases not matched to a gene: 10. Per the germline V gene, CDR1 is SGHTA and CDR2 is FQGNSA. CDR3 in DNA: TGTGCCAGCAGCTTACAAGCCTCTCAGGGGGCTGCTTTCTTT. Protein sequence: CASSLQASQGAAFF.

J is TRBJ1-2 and V is TRBV6-5; 7 nucleotides match TRBD1. The CDR3 spans 14 residues. The V gene's germline CDR1 is MNHEY and CDR2 SVGAGI. J gave up 4 bases and V 6 bases, and 8 bases lay outside the gene matches. CDR3 sequence: CASSSGQVGYGYTF. Here the CDR3 DNA reads TGTGCCAGCAGCTCCGGACAGGTGGGCTATGGCTACACCTTC.

CDR3 in amino acids: CASSLRVSYEQYF. The CDR3 DNA is TGTGCCAGCAGCTTGCGGGTTTCCTACGAGCAGTACTTC. The V and J genes are TRBV5-6 and TRBJ2-7, with D unresolved. V gave up 1 base and J gave up 1 base, with 6 bases separating them. The CDR3 is 13 residues long. Germline values: CDR1 SGHDT, CDR2 YYEEEE.

CDR3 DNA sequence: TGCGCCAGCAGTGTGGCCAGGGATTCACCCCTCCACTTT. This gives the protein CASSVARDSPLHF. V is TRBV10-1 and J is TRBJ1-6; the D gene is possibly TRBD1 (5 bases). CDR3 length: 13 amino acids. Trimming removed 4 bases at V and 8 bases at J, with 9 bases between. In germline, CDR1 is WNHNN, CDR2 SYGVQD (reference sequence).

The gene calls are TRBV19 and TRBJ2-1; 9 bases agree with TRBD1. The J segment lost 4 bases and the V segment lost 10 bases, leaving 8 bases of the junction unmatched. This CDR3 has 14 residues. Germline assignment: CDR1 LNHDA and CDR2 SQIVND (reference sequence). The CDR3 region is CATKQGALYNEQFF. In DNA form, the CDR3 reads TGTGCCACCAAACAGGGGGCCCTTTACAATGAGCAGTTCTTC. Complete variable domain (other parts from reference TRBV19 and TRBJ2-1): DGGITQSPKYLFRKEGQNVTLSCEQNLNHDAMYWYRQDPGQGLRLIYYSQIVNDFQKGDIAEGYSVSREKKESFPLTVTSAQKNPTAFYLCATKQGALYNEQFFGPGTRLTVL.

The gene calls are TRBV19 and TRBJ2-1, with 16 positions matching TRBD2. Germline V gene lookup returns CDR1 LNHDA and CDR2 SQIVND (reference sequence). V lost 6 bases and J lost 0; bases outside the gene matches: 14. The CDR3 spans 21 residues. CDR3 coding DNA: TGTGCCAGTAGGGCCGGGACTAGCGGGGGGGCGGGTCTTAGCTCCTACAATGAGCAGTTCTTC. Translating it yields CASRAGTSGGAGLSSYNEQFF.

The J gene is TRBJ1-1, the V gene TRBV29-1, with a possible D match to TRBD1 (6 bases). The CDR3 is 16 residues long. Looked up from germline, CDR1 is SQVTM and CDR2 is ANQGSEA. V was pared by 2 bases and J by 6 bases, with 22 bases between. The chain's CDR3 is CSVENLLDSRFSEAFF. The CDR3 region has the DNA TGCAGCGTTGAAAATCTGTTGGACAGTAGGTTCTCTGAAGCTTTCTTT. The full variable domain, with the rest looked up from reference TRBV29-1 and TRBJ1-1, is SAVISQKPSRDICQRGTSLTIQCQVDSQVTMMFWYRQQPGQSLTLIATANQGSEATYESGFVIDKFPISRPNLTFSTLTVSNMSPEDSSIYLCSVENLLDSRFSEAFFGQGTRLTVV.

V gene TRBV2 combines with J gene TRBJ1-1; no definite D call. Deletions cut 4 bases from V and 2 bases from J, with 5 bases between. Per the germline V gene, CDR1 is SNHLY and CDR2 is FYNNEI. The CDR3 runs 12 residues. The CDR3, as DNA: TGTGCCAGCAGTGTGAGCAACACTGAAGCTTTCTTT. This sequence encodes CASSVSNTEAFF. The whole variable domain, remainder taken from reference TRBV2 and TRBJ1-1, is EPEVTQTPSHQVTQMGQEVILRCVPISNHLYFYWYRQILGQKVEFLVSFYNNEISEKSEIFDDQFSVERPDGSNFTLKIRSTKLEDSAMYFCASSVSNTEAFFGQGTRLTVV.

The V gene is TRBV7-9, the J gene TRBJ1-2; no clear D. V shed 7 bases and J shed 0 bases, with 15 bases lying between them. CDR3 length: 15 residues. The V gene's germline CDR1 is SEHNR and CDR2 FQNEAQ (reference sequence). CDR3 protein: CASTEWESPNYGYTF. CDR3 nucleotides: TGTGCCAGCACCGAGTGGGAGTCCCCTAACTATGGCTACACCTTC.

This rearrangement joins TRBV12-5 to TRBJ1-2; 12 bases map to TRBD1. J lost 5 bases, V lost 1 base, and 5 bases had no gene match. CDR1 is LGHNT, CDR2 FRNRAP, per germline. This CDR3 comprises 16 residues. The CDR3 DNA reads as TGTGCTAGTGGTTTGGGCCTGGGACAGGGGGCTTATGGCTACACCTTC. This sequence encodes CASGLGLGQGAYGYTF.

The chain joins TRBV9 to TRBJ2-2; no firm D call. CDR1 is SGDLS and CDR2 is YYNGEE in the germline V gene. The CDR3 totals 11 residues. V dropped 3 bases and J dropped 8 bases, with 5 bases sitting between them. The CDR3 here is CASSAAGELFF. The CDR3 DNA is TGTGCCAGCAGCGCCGCGGGGGAGCTGTTTTTT.

This clone showed up just a few times. The J gene is TRBJ2-3, the V gene TRBV6-5, with 9 bases that match TRBD1. CDR1 MNHEY and CDR2 SVGAGI come from the germline V gene. This CDR3 is 15 amino acids long. After removal of 4 bases from V and 3 bases from J, the junction contained 5 bases not matched to a gene. The DNA for the CDR3 is TGTGCCAGCAGTTCGGACAGGGGTTTGACAGATACGCAGTATTTT. It translates to CASSSDRGLTDTQYF.

This clone was counted a few times. The genes are TRBV10-1 and TRBJ2-1; 8 bases fit TRBD2. Germline CDR1 is WNHNN and CDR2 is SYGVQD (reference sequence). The CDR3 contains 14 residues. V was pared by 5 bases and J by 2 bases, with 2 bases of the junction left unmatched. DNA of the CDR3: TGCGCCAGCAGTCGCGGGGGGACCTACAATGAGCAGTTCTTC. Amino acid sequence: CASSRGGTYNEQFF.